A single sample is the source of the 4 T cell receptor beta chains below, sequenced in a study of shared clonotypes between healthy human individuals. This table comes from immunoSEQ multiplex PCR, and its TCRdb copy is limited to in-frame clones, with some not included. The sample has about 690,000 clones, 90% seen once. The material sequenced was memory CD8+ T cells from PBMCs. This sample's subset: CD45RO+ cells pooled with CCR7-negative TemRA cells. Receptor source: a man younger than 35 in good health. Some clones in this sample may be carry-over from other donors' samples.

The V gene is TRBV28, the J gene TRBJ2-7, with 7 bases lining up with TRBD1. Germline lookup yields CDR1 MDHEN and CDR2 SYDVKM. The CDR3 covers 16 residues. With V trimmed by 6 bases and J by 1 base, 12 bases remained unmatched. The CDR3: CASSNPGDSRSYEQYF. The CDR3 nucleotides read TGTGCCAGCAGCAACCCTGGGGACAGTAGATCCTACGAGCAGTACTTC.

This chain joins TRBV27 and TRBJ1-5, with D perhaps TRBD1 (6 bases). The V end was cut by 1 base, the J end by 4 bases, with 14 bases between. The CDR3 runs to 16 residues. CDR1 and CDR2 from the germline V gene are MNHEY and SMNVEV (reference sequence). CDR3 sequence reads: CASSLLGGDRNQPQHF. The CDR3 nucleotides read TGTGCCAGCAGTTTATTGGGGGGCGATAGGAATCAGCCCCAGCATTTT.

For this clone: In the same sample, other DNA sequences code for this CDR3. The genes are TRBV19 and TRBJ1-1; no definite D call. CDR3 length equals 13 residues. V gave up 6 bases and J gave up 2 bases, with 10 bases separating them. Germline V CDR1 and CDR2: LNHDA, SQIVND (reference sequence). The CDR3 DNA reads as TGTGCCAGTAGCTGGGGAGTTAACACTGAAGCTTTCTTT. Translating gives CASSWGVNTEAFF. The whole variable domain, remainder taken from reference TRBV19 and TRBJ1-1, is DGGITQSPKYLFRKEGQNVTLSCEQNLNHDAMYWYRQDPGQGLRLIYYSQIVNDFQKGDIAEGYSVSREKKESFPLTVTSAQKNPTAFYLCASSWGVNTEAFFGQGTRLTVV.

The gene calls are TRBV28 and TRBJ1-2; D remains unclear. The CDR3 covers 15 residues. CDR1 and CDR2 from the germline V gene are MDHEN and SYDVKM. V lost 6 bases to trimming and J lost 1 base, with 15 bases between them. The CDR3 loop reads CASRSVVWGNYGYTF. CDR3 nucleotide sequence: TGTGCCAGCAGATCCGTGGTTTGGGGTAACTATGGCTACACCTTC.